The clone carrying this TCR beta chain was counted a few times. Together with a sample-barcoded 5' primer, a J-beta primer mix was included in a second PCR lasting about 6 to 12 cycles. A single record per CDR3 protein comes from TCRdb applying MiXCR to the 5' RACE reads. The table includes 1 million or so distinct CDR3 sequences, approximately 25% detected once. These data come from a study of blood T cells in healthy people across ages. There are 15 residues in the CDR3. CDR1 and CDR2 (germline): DFQATT, SNEGSKA (reference sequence). V gave up 0 bases and J gave up 3 bases, with 12 bases separating them. This sample also belongs to another study, concerning T cells of mothers and their children.

The receptor was isolated from a girl aged 2 to 9 in good health. The sequenced sample was blood. The chain couples TRBV20-1 to TRBJ2-1, with a possible D match to TRBD2 (6 bases). CDR3 nucleotides: TGCAGTGCTAGAGATGGCGGGATCAACTACAATGAGCAGTTCTTC. Residues: CSARDGGINYNEQFF.